This is a list of T cell receptor beta chains from one sample in a study of CD8+CD57+ T cells in acquired aplastic anemia. TCRdb reprocessed the reads with MiXCR, giving one entry per CDR3 protein. The data show more than 150,000 distinct CDR3 sequences, with about 45% seen just once and 2.5% to 4% held by the top ten. Sequenced: sorted CD4+, CD8+, or CD8+CD57+ T cells (not recorded which) from PBMCs. These receptors all stem from a human donor with aplastic anemia. The CDR3 runs from the conserved cysteine through the conserved F or W. The D gene is left open where the match is weak. Clone size is given for some rows only: seen once, a few or many times, or a class if the clone is expanded.

CDR3 DNA,CDR3 protein,D gene,clone size,V gene,J gene
TGTGCCAGCGGACCGCCGGGACAGGGATATGGCTACACCTTC,CASGPPGQGYGYTF,TRBD1,NA,TRBV25-1,TRBJ1-2
TGCGCCAGCAGCCAAGGTTCGGGGCAGTACTTC,CASSQGSGQYF,NA,NA,TRBV4-3,TRBJ2-7
TGTGCCAGCAGCCCGGACTCAAAGCGAGAGCAGTTCTTC,CASSPDSKREQFF,NA,many,TRBV7-3,TRBJ2-1
TGCAGCGTGGCCTGGGCCCCCCAAGAGACCCAGTACTTC,CSVAWAPQETQYF,NA,once,TRBV29-1,TRBJ2-5
TGTGCCAGTAGTATGGGGGGAATTGGGGATGGCTACACCTTC,CASSMGGIGDGYTF,NA,NA,TRBV19,TRBJ1-2
TGTGCCAGCAGTGAGGAGGGCGGCAATGAGCAGTTCTTC,CASSEEGGNEQFF,NA,NA,TRBV25-1,TRBJ2-1
TGTGCCAGCGGATACTGGAGAAGCTCCTACGAGCAGTACTTC,CASGYWRSSYEQYF,NA,NA,TRBV11-2,TRBJ2-7
TGTGCCAGTGGCTGGAATGGACGTAGCCTCAATGAAAAACTGTTTTTT,CASGWNGRSLNEKLFF,NA,NA,TRBV5-4,TRBJ1-4
TGTGCCAGCATCAGACGAGTGGGAGACAATCAGCCCCAGCATTTT,CASIRRVGDNQPQHF,NA,NA,TRBV2,TRBJ1-5
TGCAGCGTTGACAGGGCCTACAATGAGCAGTTCTTC,CSVDRAYNEQFF,NA,NA,TRBV29-1,TRBJ2-1
TGCGCCAGCAGCCAAGATTGGGGATCCGAATCACCCCTCCACTTT,CASSQDWGSESPLHF,NA,many,TRBV4-3,TRBJ1-6
TGTGCCAGTAGTATTCCCCGGGAATTGAACACTGAAGCTTTCTTT,CASSIPRELNTEAFF,NA,NA,TRBV19,TRBJ1-1